This T cell receptor beta chain was sequenced for a study of T cells in Graves' hyperthyroidism and ophthalmopathy. This clonotype was counted ten times or more. Germline V gene lookup returns CDR1 MDHEN and CDR2 SYDVKM. V shed 6 bases and J 9 bases; nucleotides not matched to a gene: 5. This CDR3 has 14 amino acids. The TCR beta CDR3 regions underwent amplification using RNA transcripts as the source. HTBI primers were the set used in a first-round RT-PCR of the TCR CDR3. One entry per CDR3 protein, called by TCRdb with MiXCR from the multiplex PCR reads. The table lists roughly 260,000 distinct CDR3 sequences, 13% to 15% of them singletons.

V and J are TRBV28 and TRBJ1-6; 10 nucleotides line up with TRBD1. Input material: blood. The receptor's source is a woman aged 40 to 49 with Graves' hyperthyroidism that later progressed to Graves' ophthalmopathy. CDR3 region: CASSPGQGSSPLHF. CDR3 nucleotide sequence: TGTGCCAGCAGCCCGGGACAGGGGAGTTCACCCCTCCACTTT.